The next 15 T cell receptor beta chains were all read from a single sample in a study of regulatory T cells in long-lasting Graves disease. Combining iRepertoire HTBI primers with Arm-PCR of CDR3 regions, the authors built TCR beta libraries. TCRdb used MiXCR to reprocess the multiplex PCR reads, holding one entry per CDR3 protein. The data contain 400,000 to 600,000 distinct CDR3 sequences, 20% to 25% of them seen just once; the ten biggest clones take up more than 6%. Time point defined: persistent/refractory GD, antithyroid drugs over 5 years with positive TRAb. Following extraction of RNA from PBMCs, that RNA was used to make the TCR library. The sequencing here drew on peripheral blood mononuclear cells (PBMCs), taken when the disease was refractory, from a patient treated with antithyroid drugs. The source is a female donor with Graves disease.

This clonotype was seen more than once but under ten times. The chain links TRBV7-9 to TRBJ1-5, with D maybe TRBD1 (5 bases). V dropped 4 bases and J dropped 1 base, with 11 bases sitting between them. The CDR3 spans 15 residues. The germline V gene encodes CDR1 SEHNR and CDR2 FQNEAQ (reference sequence). The CDR3 nucleotides are TGTGCCAGCAGCTACGGGGCAGGGAGCAATCAGCCCCAGCATTTT. Its protein is CASSYGAGSNQPQHF.

With respect to this clonotype: A much larger clone sits a single nucleotide away, making a read error possible. This rearrangement joins TRBV28 to TRBJ1-1; D might be TRBD1 (5 bases). CDR1 is MDHEN and CDR2 is SYDVKM in the germline V gene. CDR3 length: 15 amino acids. CDR3 sequence (DNA): TGTGCCTGCAGCTCCGGTGGGACGGCCCTCACTGAAGCTTTCTTT. This gives the protein CACSSGGTALTEAFF.

The rearrangement uses TRBV28 and TRBJ2-3; TRBD1 aligns across 8 bases. Germline V lookup: CDR1 MDHEN, CDR2 SYDVKM. CDR3 size: 13 residues. Losses at the gene ends were 5 bases for V and 5 bases for J; bases not matched to a gene: 3. The CDR3 sequence: CASSEQGGDTQYF. CDR3 coding DNA: TGTGCCAGCAGTGAACAGGGGGGAGATACGCAGTATTTT.

The CDR3 DNA is TGCAGTGCTGCCCGGGGACGCTATGGCTACACCTTC. It codes for CSAARGRYGYTF. This chain links TRBV20-1 with TRBJ1-2; maybe TRBD1 (5 bases). Germline V gene data show CDR1 as DFQATT and CDR2 as SNEGSKA (reference sequence). The CDR3 extends over 12 amino acids. The germline V and J ends were trimmed by 5 bases and 4 bases, with 11 bases remaining between them.

This clonotype was recorded a few times. The rearrangement joins TRBV20-1 to TRBJ1-1, with a weak D call TRBD1 (5 bases). Per germline, CDR1 DFQATT and CDR2 SNEGSKA (reference sequence). V was cut by 5 bases and J by 1 base, with 11 bases left in between. The CDR3 loop spans 13 amino acids. The CDR3 loop is CSAAGTANTEAFF. The CDR3 DNA is TGCAGTGCTGCAGGGACGGCGAACACTGAAGCTTTCTTT.

This clonotype was counted only a few times. The chain employs TRBV12-3 or TRBV12-4 and TRBJ2-7; TRBD2 matches 11 bases. This CDR3 is built from 14 residues. V trimming: 7 bases; J trimming: 2 bases; junction bases outside the gene matches: 4. The CDR3 sequence: CASTLAGGAYEQYF. In nucleotides, the CDR3 is TGTGCCAGCACCCTAGCGGGAGGTGCCTACGAGCAGTACTTC.

The chain joins TRBV6-1 to TRBJ2-2, with D possibly matching TRBD2 (7 bases). Looked up from germline, CDR1 is MNHNS and CDR2 is SASEGT. The CDR3 consists of 14 residues. V lost 10 bases to trimming and J lost 4 bases, with 16 bases between them. The CDR3 sequence is CATRAGASTGELFF. For the CDR3, the DNA is TGTGCCACGAGGGCGGGGGCCAGCACCGGGGAGCTGTTTTTT.

This clonotype showed up many times. This chain links TRBV28 with TRBJ1-6; D remains unclear. V was shortened by 4 bases and J by 5 bases, with 12 bases between the two germline ends. CDR3 length: 15 residues. Germline V lookup: CDR1 MDHEN, CDR2 SYDVKM. In DNA, the CDR3 is TGTGCCAGCAGTTCTGGCGGTCACAATAATTCACCCCTCCACTTT. Encoded protein: CASSSGGHNNSPLHF.

The rearrangement links TRBV29-1 to TRBJ1-3, with D possibly matching TRBD1 (6 bases). The germline V and J ends were trimmed by 3 bases and 1 base, with 7 bases remaining between them. Germline assignment: CDR1 SQVTM and CDR2 ANQGSEA. The CDR3 has 13 residues. The CDR3 loop reads CSVEDSSGNTIYF. The CDR3 nucleotides read TGCAGCGTTGAGGACAGTTCTGGAAACACCATATATTTT.

In its sample, this clonotype was seen many times. This rearrangement joins TRBV2 to TRBJ1-4; 8 nucleotides agree with TRBD1. This CDR3 is 12 amino acids long. V shed 8 bases and J 7 bases; nucleotides not matched to a gene: 3. Germline V lookup: CDR1 SNHLY, CDR2 FYNNEI. CDR3 in amino acids: CASDRGGEKLFF. The CDR3 region has the DNA TGTGCCAGCGACAGGGGTGGTGAAAAACTGTTTTTT. Variable domain in full (rest from reference TRBV2 and TRBJ1-4): EPEVTQTPSHQVTQMGQEVILRCVPISNHLYFYWYRQILGQKVEFLVSFYNNEISEKSEIFDDQFSVERPDGSNFTLKIRSTKLEDSAMYFCASDRGGEKLFFGSGTQLSVL.

V and J are TRBV7-2 and TRBJ1-1; a possible D gene is TRBD1 (5 bases). CDR3 length: 13 residues. The V end lost 11 bases, the J end lost 5 bases, and 18 bases lay between the germline ends. The germline V gene has CDR1 SGHTA and CDR2 FQGNSA. The chain's CDR3 is CAGDGTVRTEAFF. The CDR3 DNA reads TGTGCCGGAGACGGGACGGTCAGGACTGAAGCTTTCTTT.

Points on this clonotype: Being one base from a much bigger clone, this may be a read error. CDR3 region: CASSYPSGLSYEQYF. The CDR3, as DNA: TGTGCCAGCAGTTACCCATCGGGACTCTCCTACGAGCAGTACTTC. This chain joins TRBV6-2 or TRBV6-3 and TRBJ2-7; tentatively, D is TRBD2 (6 bases). CDR1 and CDR2 from the germline V gene are MNHEY and SVGEGT. Trimming shortened V by 2 bases and J by 0 bases, and 11 bases separated the two germline ends. The CDR3 spans 15 residues.

At least ten counts were recorded for this clonotype. The rearrangement joins TRBV4-1 to TRBJ2-5; D tentatively fits TRBD1 or TRBD2 (5 bases each). Deletions cut 4 bases from V and 1 base from J, with 16 bases between. CDR1 MGHRA and CDR2 YSYEKL come from the germline V gene. The CDR3 length is 16 residues. In DNA form, the CDR3 reads TGCGCCAGCAGCCGTACGCCCGGGGACCTCCAAGAGACCCAGTACTTC. It codes for CASSRTPGDLQETQYF.

This clonotype was seen a handful of times. The rearrangement links TRBV20-1 to TRBJ1-4; D not resolved. The CDR3 has 13 amino acids. Trimming removed 0 bases from V and 4 bases from J, with 6 bases in between. Germline CDR1 and CDR2: DFQATT and SNEGSKA (reference sequence). In nucleotides, the CDR3 is TGCAGTGCTAGAGACCCACTTAATGAAAAACTGTTTTTT. Its protein is CSARDPLNEKLFF.

This chain joins TRBV5-6 and TRBJ2-1; the match to TRBD2 covers 12 bases. J gave up 8 bases and V 1 base, and 4 bases lay outside the gene matches. In germline, CDR1 is SGHDT, CDR2 YYEEEE. The CDR3 is 15 residues long. Here the CDR3 reads CASSLPSSGRDEQFF. The CDR3, as DNA: TGTGCCAGCAGCTTGCCGTCTAGCGGGAGGGATGAGCAGTTCTTC. Full variable domain (remainder filled in from reference TRBV5-6 and TRBJ2-1): DAGVTQSPTHLIKTRGQQVTLRCSPKSGHDTVSWYQQALGQGPQFIFQYYEEEERQRGNFPDRFSGHQFPNYSSELNVNALLLGDSALYLCASSLPSSGRDEQFFGPGTRLTVL.